Given below is one T cell receptor (beta chain) in context. Its antigen is as yet unknown. The assay was immunoSEQ multiplex PCR, and TCRdb's table has in-frame clones only and misses some. This sample has approximately 100,000 clones; approximately 80% occur once, and the top ten carry approximately 6.8%. All patients were mismatch repair deficient, assessed by either PCR or immunohistochemistry. The TCR-sequenced patients were a few responders to pembrolizumab. This sample was taken from a study of PD-1 blockade in mismatch repair-deficient tumors. At the level of the study: Patients had about eleven mismatch repair-deficient cancer types and were previously treated and progressing. Study-wide points: Rapid post-treatment expansion, then contraction, generally preceding radiologic response, marked tumor-resident clones.

V gave up 10 bases and J gave up 1 base, with 12 bases separating them. Germline V gene lookup returns CDR1 ENHRY and CDR2 SYGVKD. CDR3 length: 13 amino acids. This receptor was taken from an adult with mismatch repair-deficient cancer. The V and J genes are TRBV10-3 and TRBJ2-3, with a weak D call TRBD1 (5 bases). Here the sequenced sample was peripheral blood, taken approximately 8 months after starting pembrolizumab. DNA of the CDR3: TGTGCCACCGCAATAGGGGGCACAGATACGCAGTATTTT. This sequence encodes CATAIGGTDTQYF.